The text below deals with one TCR beta chain. What it binds is not known. These data are taken from a study of CD8+CD57+ T cells in acquired aplastic anemia. Study-wide results and limits: Researchers report that fewer than 35 CD8+ CDR3 sequences appeared in both patients and controls.

This CDR3 region has 13 residues. Germline values: CDR1 SGHTA, CDR2 FQGTGA. The V end was cut by 1 base, the J end by 4 bases, with 7 bases between. Sequencing was done on patients that had shown CD8+CD57+ cell expansion by flow cytometry. Each patient gave a blood sample that was collected before any therapy had been received. Template material for TCR beta VDJ and CDR3 profiling consisted of genomic DNA. One entry per CDR3 protein results from TCRdb running MiXCR on the reads. The repertoire has just over 200,000 distinct CDR3 sequences, roughly two thirds of them found once; the top ten carry about 60%.

The chain combines TRBV7-3 with TRBJ1-2; unclear D gene. The sample was sorted CD4+, CD8+, or CD8+CD57+ T cells (not recorded which) from PBMCs. This receptor was taken from a human donor with aplastic anemia. CDR3 sequence reads: CASSLMRSYGYTF. DNA for the CDR3: TGTGCCAGCAGCTTAATGCGAAGCTATGGCTACACCTTC.